The text below deals with one TCR beta chain. Its antigen is unidentified. This entry comes from a study of monozygotic twins with inflammatory bowel disease. Study-level results: Healthy co-twins, by inverse Simpson, had higher TCRbeta diversity than their siblings with IBD. Repertoire likeness was no different across concordant and discordant twins, perhaps owing to restricted power. The existence of one strong signal or clonotype linked to IBD lacked support. Twins with IBD had fewer clonotypes in common with others than healthy twins, particularly during disease activity.

CDR1 and CDR2 (germline): MNHNS, SASEGT. The CDR3 is 15 amino acids. TCRdb re-called the 5' RACE reads and gives one entry per CDR3 protein, without DNA. Its table records 350,000 to 500,000 distinct CDR3 sequences. The source of this sequence is a human donor with ulcerative colitis or Crohn's disease, or a healthy co-twin of an affected twin (not recorded which). The gene calls are TRBV6-1 and TRBJ1-6; TCRdb's D call, TRBD1, is unchecked because there is no DNA. What was sequenced was blood. CDR3: CASSHLQGHNSPLHF.